What follows describes a single TCR beta chain. Its antigen is unidentified. Described time point: week 47, end of study. In every dose of vaccine, 300 ug of mutant IDH1 20-mer peptide was given alongside topical imiquimod. Using immunoSEQ multiplex PCR, the repertoire was profiled, and TCRdb retains in-frame clones only, with some absent. Of more than 50,000 clones in the sample, less than 70% were seen once. CDR1 and CDR2 (germline): MNHEY, SVGAGI. Trimming stripped 5 bases from V and 3 bases from J, with 11 bases between. The CDR3 runs to 13 residues. This specimen comes from a study of a mutant IDH1 vaccine in newly diagnosed glioma. Study as a whole: Those enrolled had earlier been treated with radiotherapy, temozolomide, or both, mostly both. General observations from the study: The study observed vaccine-induced immune responses in 90% to 95% of patients.

The specimen was peripheral blood mononuclear cells (PBMCs), collected from a glioma patient whose treatment included an IDH1 peptide vaccine. This chain links TRBV6-5 with TRBJ2-7; D not certain. This TCR came from a man in his forties with glioma. Some clones in this sample may be carry-over from other donors' samples. The chain's CDR3 is CASSQNRLYEQYF. The CDR3 region has the DNA TGTGCCAGCAGTCAGAACCGACTCTACGAGCAGTACTTC.